The clone carrying this T cell receptor beta chain was counted a few times. Its specificity is unknown. The germline V gene encodes CDR1 ENHRY and CDR2 SYGVKD. The CDR3 is 14 amino acids. With 2 bases clipped from V and 10 bases from J, the junction kept 7 bases outside the gene matches. Unique molecular identifiers were incorporated when the TCRbeta library was constructed. TCRdb re-called the PCR reads with MiXCR, one entry per CDR3 protein. The sample holds about 980,000 distinct CDR3 sequences; about 26% are singletons and the top ten take about 28%. The source of the sample is a study of T-cell reconstitution after alpha-beta-depleted transplantation in children. Study-level findings and limits: Alpha-beta T cells present about two months after transplant were reported to originate from several hundred expanded graft clones.

The chain uses TRBV10-3 and TRBJ2-1; 8 nucleotides align to TRBD2. The TCR comes from a boy younger than two who had a stem cell transplant for SCID, so the T cells may come from the graft donor. Specimen: PBMCs, mostly from graft donor cells, collected 360 days after TCRalphabeta/CD19-depleted stem cell transplant. In nucleotides, the CDR3 is TGTGCCATCAGTGAGCCCTACCGACTAGCGGAGCAGTTCTTC. Its translation: CAISEPYRLAEQFF.